This TCR beta chain was found in a study of T-cell reconstitution after alpha-beta-depleted transplantation in children. This clonotype was observed a handful of times. The authors prepared the TCRbeta library with unique molecular identifiers. TCRdb passed the PCR reads through MiXCR, listing each CDR3 protein once. The table includes around 530,000 distinct CDR3 sequences, roughly 33% detected once. The sequence was obtained from a human donor who donated a stem cell graft to a child with aplastic anemia. Specimen: PBMCs from the stem cell graft donor, collected from the stem cell graft.

Here the CDR3 DNA reads TGTGCCAGCAGTAAAGTCACTGAAGCTTTCTTT. Amino acid sequence: CASSKVTEAFF. V and J are TRBV28 and TRBJ1-1; D uncertain. Germline V lookup: CDR1 MDHEN, CDR2 SYDVKM. The V and J ends lost 5 bases and 4 bases respectively, with 5 bases between them. There are 11 residues in the CDR3. The full variable domain, its missing parts supplied by reference TRBV28 and TRBJ1-1, is DVKVTQSSRYLVKRTGEKVFLECVQDMDHENMFWYRQDPGLGLRLIYFSYDVKMKEKGDIPEGYSVSREKKERFSLILESASTNQTSMYLCASSKVTEAFFGQGTRLTVV.